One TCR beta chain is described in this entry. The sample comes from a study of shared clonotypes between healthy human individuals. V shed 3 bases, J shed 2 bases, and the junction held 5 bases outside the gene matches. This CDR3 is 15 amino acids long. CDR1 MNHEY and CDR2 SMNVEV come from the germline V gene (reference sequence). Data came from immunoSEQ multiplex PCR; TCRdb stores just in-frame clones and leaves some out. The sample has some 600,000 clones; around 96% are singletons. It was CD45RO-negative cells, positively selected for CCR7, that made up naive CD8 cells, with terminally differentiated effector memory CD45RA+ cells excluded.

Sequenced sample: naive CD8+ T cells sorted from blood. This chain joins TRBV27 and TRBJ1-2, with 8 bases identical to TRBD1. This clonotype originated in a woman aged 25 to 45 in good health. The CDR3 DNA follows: TGTGCCAGCAGTTTCCAGGGGGCAGTGAACTATGGCTACACCTTC. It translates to CASSFQGAVNYGYTF.